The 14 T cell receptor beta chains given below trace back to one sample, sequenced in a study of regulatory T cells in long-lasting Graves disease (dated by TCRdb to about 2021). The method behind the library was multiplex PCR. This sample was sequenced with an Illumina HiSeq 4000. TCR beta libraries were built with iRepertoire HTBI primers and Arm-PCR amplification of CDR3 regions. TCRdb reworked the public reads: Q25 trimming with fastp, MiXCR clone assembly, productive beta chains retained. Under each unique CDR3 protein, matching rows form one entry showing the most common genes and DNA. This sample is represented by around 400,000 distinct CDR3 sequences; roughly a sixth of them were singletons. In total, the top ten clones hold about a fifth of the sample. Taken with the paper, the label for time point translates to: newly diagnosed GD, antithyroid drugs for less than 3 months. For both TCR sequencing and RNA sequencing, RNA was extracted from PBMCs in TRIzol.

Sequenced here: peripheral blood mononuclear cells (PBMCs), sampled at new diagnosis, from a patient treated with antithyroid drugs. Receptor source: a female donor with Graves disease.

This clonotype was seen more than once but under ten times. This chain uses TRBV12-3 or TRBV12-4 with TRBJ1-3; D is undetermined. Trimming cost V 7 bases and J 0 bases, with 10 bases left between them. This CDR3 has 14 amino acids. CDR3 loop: CASTGPLSGNTIYF. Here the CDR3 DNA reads TGTGCCAGCACAGGACCGCTCTCTGGAAACACCATATATTTT.

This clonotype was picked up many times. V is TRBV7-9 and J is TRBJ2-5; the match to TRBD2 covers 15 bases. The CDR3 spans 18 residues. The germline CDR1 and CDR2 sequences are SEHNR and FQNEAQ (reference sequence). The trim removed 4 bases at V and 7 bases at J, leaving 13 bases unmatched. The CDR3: CASSSPGTSGGLPRTQYF. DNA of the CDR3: TGTGCCAGCAGCTCACCCGGGACTAGCGGGGGGCTACCCAGGACCCAGTACTTC. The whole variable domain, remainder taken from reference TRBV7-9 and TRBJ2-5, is DTGVSQNPRHKITKRGQNVTFRCDPISEHNRLYWYRQTLGQGPEFLTYFQNEAQLEKSRLLSDRFSAERPKGSFSTLEIQRTEQGDSAMYLCASSSPGTSGGLPRTQYFGPGTRLLVL.

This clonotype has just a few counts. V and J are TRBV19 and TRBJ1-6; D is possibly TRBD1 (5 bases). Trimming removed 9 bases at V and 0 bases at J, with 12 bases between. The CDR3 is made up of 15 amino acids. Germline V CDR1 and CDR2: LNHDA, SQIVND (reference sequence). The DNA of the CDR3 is TGTGCCAGCAAACAGGACGTCTCCTATAATTCACCCCTCCACTTT. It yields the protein CASKQDVSYNSPLHF.

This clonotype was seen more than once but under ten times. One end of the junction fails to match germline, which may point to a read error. CDR3 DNA sequence: TGCGCCACACGGTACGCCAGGGACACTGAAGCTTTCTTT. Its protein is CATRYARDTEAFF. The V and J genes are TRBV6-9 and TRBJ1-1; D might be TRBD1 (5 bases). This CDR3 has 13 amino acids. Germline assignment: CDR1 MNHGY and CDR2 SVAAGI.

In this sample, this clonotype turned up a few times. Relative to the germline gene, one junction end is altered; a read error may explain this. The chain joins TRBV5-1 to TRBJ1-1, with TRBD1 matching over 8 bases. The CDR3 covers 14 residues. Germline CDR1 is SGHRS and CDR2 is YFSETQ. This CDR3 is CASSSQGANTGAFF. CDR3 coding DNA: TGCGCCAGCAGCTCGCAGGGGGCGAACACTGGAGCTTTCTTT.

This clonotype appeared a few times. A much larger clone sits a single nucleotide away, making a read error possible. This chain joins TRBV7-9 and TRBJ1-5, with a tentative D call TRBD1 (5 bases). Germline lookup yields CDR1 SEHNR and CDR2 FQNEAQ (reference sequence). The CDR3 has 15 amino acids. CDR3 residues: CVSSPWPGANQPQHF. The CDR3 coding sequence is TGTGTCAGCAGCCCCTGGCCTGGGGCCAATCAGCCCCAGCATTTT.

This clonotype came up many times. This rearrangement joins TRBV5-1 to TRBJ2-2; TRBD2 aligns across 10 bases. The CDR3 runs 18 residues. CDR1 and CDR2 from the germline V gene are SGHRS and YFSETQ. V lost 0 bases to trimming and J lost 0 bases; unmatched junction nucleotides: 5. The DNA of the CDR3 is TGCGCCAGCAGCTTGGTTACTAGCGGGGCTGCGAACACCGGGGAGCTGTTTTTT. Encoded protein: CASSLVTSGAANTGELFF.

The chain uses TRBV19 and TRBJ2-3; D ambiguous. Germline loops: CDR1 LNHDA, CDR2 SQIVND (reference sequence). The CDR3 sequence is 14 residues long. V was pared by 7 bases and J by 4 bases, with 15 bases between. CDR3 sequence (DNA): TGTGCCAGTAAAATGGCTACCCGCCCAGATACGCAGTATTTT. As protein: CASKMATRPDTQYF.

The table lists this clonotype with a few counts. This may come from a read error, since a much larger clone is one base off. The DNA of the CDR3 is TGTGCCAGCAAATCCCGGGGGCCCTACAATGGGCAGTTCTTC. This gives the protein CASKSRGPYNGQFF. V is TRBV6-1 and J is TRBJ2-1; D possibly uses TRBD1 or TRBD2 (6 bases each). CDR3 length: 14 residues. Germline V gene lookup returns CDR1 MNHNS and CDR2 SASEGT.

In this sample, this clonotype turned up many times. In DNA, the CDR3 is TGTGCCAGCAGCTTAGTTTTTGGGCGGGCTGTGATCAATGAGCAGTTCTTC. Encoded protein: CASSLVFGRAVINEQFF. J is TRBJ2-1 and V is TRBV7-2; the D gene is possibly TRBD2 (5 bases). Germline V gene lookup returns CDR1 SGHTA and CDR2 FQGNSA. This CDR3 is 17 amino acids long. Trimming took 1 base from V and 6 from J, leaving 19 bases between them.

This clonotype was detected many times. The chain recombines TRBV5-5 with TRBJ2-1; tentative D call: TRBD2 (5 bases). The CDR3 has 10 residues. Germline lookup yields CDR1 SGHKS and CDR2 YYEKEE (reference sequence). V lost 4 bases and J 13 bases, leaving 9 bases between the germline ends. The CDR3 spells CASSTGLQFF. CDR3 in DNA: TGTGCCAGCAGCACCGGACTCCAGTTCTTC.

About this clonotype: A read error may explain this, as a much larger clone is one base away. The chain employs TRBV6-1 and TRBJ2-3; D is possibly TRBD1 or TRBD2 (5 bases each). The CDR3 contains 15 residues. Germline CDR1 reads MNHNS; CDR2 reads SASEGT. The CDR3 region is CACSPRRDGLSPQYF. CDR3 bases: TGTGCCTGCAGTCCCCGCCGGGACGGTCTATCTCCGCAGTATTTT.

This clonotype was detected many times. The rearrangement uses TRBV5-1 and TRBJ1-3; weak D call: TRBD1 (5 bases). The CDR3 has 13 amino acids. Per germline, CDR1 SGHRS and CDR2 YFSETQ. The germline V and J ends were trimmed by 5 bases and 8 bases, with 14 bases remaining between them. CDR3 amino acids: CASSLGLGDTIYF. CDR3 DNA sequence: TGCGCCAGCAGTCTTGGCCTAGGGGACACCATATATTTT.

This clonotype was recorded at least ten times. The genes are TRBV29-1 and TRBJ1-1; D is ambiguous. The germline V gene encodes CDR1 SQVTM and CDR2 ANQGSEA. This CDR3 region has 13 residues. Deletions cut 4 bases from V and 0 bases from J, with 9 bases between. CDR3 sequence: CSVGEVMNTEAFF. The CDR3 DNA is TGCAGCGTTGGAGAAGTCATGAACACTGAAGCTTTCTTT.